What follows is one TCR beta chain and its context. Clones were sequenced by immunoSEQ multiplex PCR, and TCRdb holds only the in-frame ones, with some missing. The top ten hold around 1% of the sample, which has nearly 2 million clones, about 95% seen once. These data are taken from a study of shared clonotypes between healthy human individuals. CDR1 is SGHAT and CDR2 is FQDESV in the germline V gene (reference sequence). The length of the CDR3 is 13 residues. V was shortened by 6 bases and J by 7 bases, with 14 bases between the two germline ends. Naive CD8 cells comprised CD45RO-negative, CCR7-positively selected cells, excluding terminally differentiated effector memory CD45RA+ cells.

The sequence came from a man between 18 and 29 years old in good health. The source material was naive CD8+ T cells sorted from blood. The V and J genes are TRBV11-1 and TRBJ2-3; TRBD1 or TRBD2 may be the D gene (5 bases each). CDR3 nucleotide sequence: TGTGCCAGCAGTCCCGGAGAGGGGTATACGCAGTATTTT. It codes for CASSPGEGYTQYF.